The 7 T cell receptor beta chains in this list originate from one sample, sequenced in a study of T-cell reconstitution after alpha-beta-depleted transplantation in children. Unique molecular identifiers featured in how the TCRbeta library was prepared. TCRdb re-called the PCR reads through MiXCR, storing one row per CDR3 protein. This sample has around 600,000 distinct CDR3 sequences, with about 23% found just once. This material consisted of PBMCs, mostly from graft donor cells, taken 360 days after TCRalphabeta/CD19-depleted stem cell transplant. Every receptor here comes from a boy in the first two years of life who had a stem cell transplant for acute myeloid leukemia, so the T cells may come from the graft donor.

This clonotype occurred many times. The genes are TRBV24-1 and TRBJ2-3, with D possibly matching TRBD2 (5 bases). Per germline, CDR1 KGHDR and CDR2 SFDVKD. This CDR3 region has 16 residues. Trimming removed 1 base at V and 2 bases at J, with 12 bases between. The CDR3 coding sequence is TGTGCCACCAGTGATTTCGGAGAGGGCAACACAGATACGCAGTATTTT. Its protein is CATSDFGEGNTDTQYF.

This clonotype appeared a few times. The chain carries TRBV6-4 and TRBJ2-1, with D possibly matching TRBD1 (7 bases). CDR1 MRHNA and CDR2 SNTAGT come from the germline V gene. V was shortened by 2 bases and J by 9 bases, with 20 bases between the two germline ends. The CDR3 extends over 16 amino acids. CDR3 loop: CASSDRKVRGASEQFF. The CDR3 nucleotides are TGTGCCAGCAGTGACCGAAAGGTCAGGGGGGCCAGTGAGCAGTTCTTC.

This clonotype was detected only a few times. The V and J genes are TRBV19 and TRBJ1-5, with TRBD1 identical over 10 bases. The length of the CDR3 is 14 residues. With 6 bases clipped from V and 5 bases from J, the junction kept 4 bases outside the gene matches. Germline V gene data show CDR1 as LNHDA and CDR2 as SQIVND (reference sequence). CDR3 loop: CASSETGGHQPQHF. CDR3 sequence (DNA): TGTGCCAGTAGCGAGACAGGGGGCCATCAGCCCCAGCATTTT.

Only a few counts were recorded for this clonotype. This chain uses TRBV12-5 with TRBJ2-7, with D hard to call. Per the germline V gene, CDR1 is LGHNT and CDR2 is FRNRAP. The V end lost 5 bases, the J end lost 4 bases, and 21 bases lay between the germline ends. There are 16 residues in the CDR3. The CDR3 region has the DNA TGTGCTAGTGGTGCCCCTCGGCTGCCTTGGTCATACGAGCAGTACGTC. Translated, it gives CASGAPRLPWSYEQYV.

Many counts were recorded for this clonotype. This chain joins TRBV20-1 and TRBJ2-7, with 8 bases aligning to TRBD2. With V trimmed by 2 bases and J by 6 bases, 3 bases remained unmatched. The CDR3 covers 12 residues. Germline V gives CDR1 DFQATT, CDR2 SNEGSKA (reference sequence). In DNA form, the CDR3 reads TGCAGTGCTAGACCGGGGGGGAGCGAGCAGTACTTC. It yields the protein CSARPGGSEQYF.

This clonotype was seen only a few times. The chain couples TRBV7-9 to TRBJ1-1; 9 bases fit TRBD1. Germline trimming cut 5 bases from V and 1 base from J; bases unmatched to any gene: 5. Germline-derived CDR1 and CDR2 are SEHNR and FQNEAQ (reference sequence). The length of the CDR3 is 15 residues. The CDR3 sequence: CASSVGTGSNTEAFF. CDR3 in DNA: TGTGCCAGCAGCGTGGGGACAGGGTCGAACACTGAAGCTTTCTTT.

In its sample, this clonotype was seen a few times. The chain's CDR3 is CASSLLAAVVSYNEQFF. For the CDR3, the DNA is TGTGCCAGCAGTTTACTTGCGGCAGTTGTCTCCTACAATGAGCAGTTCTTC. This chain links TRBV28 with TRBJ2-1; D is undetermined. V was shortened by 2 bases and J by 0 bases, with 14 bases between the two germline ends. The CDR3 contains 17 residues. Germline CDR1 and CDR2: MDHEN and SYDVKM.